The 19 T cell receptor beta chains below come from one sample, sequenced in a study of tumor and adjacent non-tumor tissue in lung cancer. RNA was extracted from bulk tissue without any cell sorting. Three rounds of nested PCR, following a modified ARM-PCR protocol, produced the TCRbeta library. TCRdb reprocessed the multiplex PCR reads via MiXCR and lists one record per CDR3 protein. In the table there are about 200,000 distinct CDR3 sequences, about 76% of which are singletons. The sample was lung tumor tissue. The origin of the receptors is a man aged 60-69 years with non-small cell lung cancer.

About this clonotype: It may be a read error: a sequence one base away is much more abundant. The V and J genes are TRBV20-1 and TRBJ1-5, with D tentatively TRBD1 (5 bases). The CDR3 is 14 amino acids. CDR1 and CDR2 from the germline V gene are DFQATT and SNEGSKA (reference sequence). The CDR3 nucleotides read TGCAGTGTTAGAGATAGGGGCGGCAATCAGCCCCAGCATTTT. Translated, it gives CSVRDRGGNQPQHF.

Notes on this clonotype: Likely a read error: the CDR3 ends without its conserved phenylalanine or tryptophan. The chain uses TRBV11-3 and TRBJ2-1; the D gene is possibly TRBD2 (6 bases). This CDR3 spans 14 amino acids. V was cut by 1 base and J by 9 bases, with 13 bases left in between. Germline V gene data show CDR1 as SGHNT and CDR2 as YENEEA. CDR3 loop: CASSLGGDFIEQFL. Written as DNA, the CDR3 is TGTGCCAGCAGCTTAGGGGGGGACTTTATTGAGCAGTTCCTC.

The chain is built from TRBV29-1 and TRBJ1-1; possible D gene TRBD1, 5 bases. Looked up from germline, CDR1 is SQVTM and CDR2 is ANQGSEA. This CDR3 spans 14 amino acids. With 4 bases removed from V and 0 bases from J, the gap between germline ends came to 12 bases. CDR3 sequence reads: CSVARGAMNTEAFF. CDR3 nucleotide sequence: TGCAGCGTTGCAAGGGGAGCCATGAACACTGAAGCTTTCTTT.

The rearrangement uses TRBV29-1 and TRBJ2-1, with a weak D call TRBD2 (6 bases). Germline V gene data show CDR1 as SQVTM and CDR2 as ANQGSEA. The CDR3 extends over 14 amino acids. V was clipped by 0 bases and J by 13 bases, with 19 bases between them. CDR3 bases: TGCAGCGTTGAAGATATGGGCGGGGTCAATGCACAGTTCTTC. It translates to CSVEDMGGVNAQFF.

A remark on this clonotype: At one end the junction does not follow the germline gene, possibly because of a read error. The chain has TRBV11-2 and TRBJ2-2, with 7 bases lining up with TRBD1. This CDR3 is built from 16 residues. Germline V CDR1 and CDR2: SGHAT, FQNNGV. CDR3 sequence reads: CASSLATGSVTGELFF. DNA for the CDR3: TGTGCCAGCAGCTTAGCGACAGGGTCTGTCACCGGGGAGTTGTTTTTT.

The V gene is TRBV6-1, the J gene TRBJ1-2; 9 bases agree with TRBD1. The CDR3 is 15 amino acids. The ends lost 4 bases at V and 11 bases at J; junction bases unmatched: 14. From germline, CDR1 is MNHNS and CDR2 SASEGT. The CDR3 DNA sequence: TGTGCCAGCAGTGGGGGTGGGACAGGGAACTATCGATACACCTTC. Residues: CASSGGGTGNYRYTF.

V is TRBV24-1 and J is TRBJ2-1; 13 bases align to TRBD2. CDR1 is KGHDR, CDR2 SFDVKD, per germline. The CDR3 has 17 amino acids. Unmatched junction bases numbered 9, after V lost 6 bases and J lost 5 bases. CDR3 sequence: CATSSSGLAGAHNEQFF. The CDR3 nucleotides are TGTGCCACCAGTAGTTCTGGACTAGCGGGAGCCCACAATGAGCAGTTCTTC.

In the case of this clonotype: Just one base apart from a much larger clone, this may be a read error. The chain carries TRBV20-1 and TRBJ1-1, with D maybe TRBD1 (5 bases). The CDR3 contains 12 residues. Germline CDR1 and CDR2: DFQATT and SNEGSKA (reference sequence). CDR3 amino acids: CSPQAGNTEVFF. DNA for the CDR3: TGCAGTCCCCAGGCAGGGAACACTGAAGTTTTCTTT.

With respect to this clonotype: This may be a read error: a much more frequent sequence differs by one nucleotide. V and J are TRBV6-1 and TRBJ1-5; 7 bases agree with TRBD1. The J segment lost 5 bases and the V segment lost 4 bases, leaving 11 bases of the junction unmatched. The germline gives CDR1 MNHNS, CDR2 SASEGT. The CDR3 length is 16 residues. The DNA for the CDR3 is TGTGCCAGCAGTGCGAAGTCAGGGGGATCCTATCAGCCCCAGCATTTT. This encodes CASSAKSGGSYQPQHF.

In regard to this clonotype: At one of its ends the junction is not consistent with the germline gene, which may arise from a read error. This chain connects TRBV20-1 to TRBJ2-6; D possibly corresponds to TRBD2 (5 bases). This CDR3 spans 14 amino acids. The germline V gene encodes CDR1 DFQATT and CDR2 SNEGSKA (reference sequence). The CDR3 here is CSTSKHSGFNVLTF. DNA for the CDR3: TGCAGTACTAGTAAGCACTCCGGGTTCAACGTCCTGACTTTC.

About this clonotype itself: It may be a read error: a sequence one base away is much more abundant. This chain links TRBV20-1 with TRBJ1-1; 9 bases align to TRBD1. The germline CDR1 and CDR2 sequences are DFQATT and SNEGSKA (reference sequence). This CDR3 comprises 17 residues. V trimming: 4 bases; J trimming: 3 bases; junction bases outside the gene matches: 15. CDR3 loop: CSAINRDREGVYTEAFF. CDR3 coding DNA: TGCAGTGCTATAAACCGGGACAGGGAAGGGGTTTACACTGAAGCTTTCTTT.

On this clonotype: One end of the junction does not line up with germline, which may come from a read error. J is TRBJ1-6 and V is TRBV20-1; D might be TRBD1 (6 bases). The CDR3 runs 15 residues. In germline, CDR1 is DFQATT, CDR2 SNEGSKA (reference sequence). Here the CDR3 reads CNARDTGHYNSPLHF. For the CDR3, the DNA is TGCAATGCTAGAGATACGGGACATTATAATTCACCCCTCCACTTT.

V usage is TRBV4-2 and J usage is TRBJ1-2; 12 bases line up with TRBD1. This CDR3 has 15 residues. With 4 bases clipped from V and 6 bases from J, the junction kept 6 bases outside the gene matches. Germline values: CDR1 LGHNA, CDR2 YNFKEQ. CDR3 DNA: TGTGCCAGCAGCCTGGCGGGACAGGGGGCTGATGGCTACACCTTC. This translates into CASSLAGQGADGYTF.

A note on this clonotype: It is likely a read error, because the conserved phenylalanine at the end of the CDR3 is missing. The genes are TRBV18 and TRBJ2-5, with D unclear. V dropped 2 bases and J dropped 0 bases, with 7 bases sitting between them. CDR3 length: 14 amino acids. Germline V gene lookup returns CDR1 KGHSH and CDR2 LQKENI. In DNA form, the CDR3 reads TGTGCCAGCTCACCAGTCCCAAACCAAGAGACCCAGTACCTC. Translation: CASSPVPNQETQYL.

Turning to this clonotype: The junction shows a germline mismatch at one end, possibly a read error. The CDR3 loop is CASSLTSGTPHEQYF. In nucleotides, the CDR3 is TGTGCCAGTAGCTTAACTAGCGGGACCCCCCACGAGCAGTACTTC. The J gene is TRBJ2-7, the V gene TRBV11-3; the match to TRBD2 covers 10 bases. The CDR3 is 15 amino acids. Germline CDR1 reads SGHNT; CDR2 reads YENEEA. Full variable domain (remainder filled in from reference TRBV11-3 and TRBJ2-7): EAGVVQSPRYKIIEKKQPVAFWCNPISGHNTLYWYLQNLGQGPELLIRYENEEAVDDSQLPKDRFSAERLKGVDSTLKIQPAELGDSAVYLCASSLTSGTPHEQYFGPGTRLTVT.

The CDR3 DNA reads as TGCGCCAGCAGCCCCTCGTGGCGAAGCAATCAGCCCCAGCATTTT. It yields the protein CASSPSWRSNQPQHF. The chain is built from TRBV4-1 and TRBJ1-5; D is unresolved. CDR3 length equals 15 residues. Germline CDR1 and CDR2: MGHRA and YSYEKL. V was shortened by 4 bases and J by 1 base, with 11 bases between the two germline ends.

The V call is TRBV9, the J call TRBJ1-1; perhaps TRBD1 as D (6 bases). The CDR3 runs to 15 residues. Germline loops: CDR1 SGDLS, CDR2 YYNGEE. V was pared by 3 bases and J by 4 bases, with 16 bases between. CDR3 residues: CASSAPKGGGTEAFF. In nucleotides, the CDR3 is TGTGCCAGCAGCGCACCAAAGGGGGGTGGCACTGAAGCTTTCTTT.

Turning to this clonotype: A much larger clone lies a single base off, so this may be a read error. V usage is TRBV11-2 and J usage is TRBJ2-3, with D maybe TRBD2 (5 bases). In germline, CDR1 is SGHAT, CDR2 FQNNGV. The CDR3 runs to 16 residues. CDR3 sequence: CVSSPAQMLAPDTQYF. The CDR3 DNA reads as TGTGTCAGCAGCCCCGCACAAATGCTAGCTCCGGATACGCAGTATTTT.

The V call is TRBV20-1, the J call TRBJ2-5, with TRBD1 identical over 8 bases. This CDR3 has 15 amino acids. CDR1 and CDR2 from the germline V gene are DFQATT and SNEGSKA (reference sequence). The ends lost 3 bases at V and 4 bases at J; junction bases unmatched: 10. The CDR3: CSASTGQEVGETQYF. CDR3 sequence (DNA): TGCAGTGCTAGTACGGGACAGGAGGTGGGAGAGACCCAGTACTTC.